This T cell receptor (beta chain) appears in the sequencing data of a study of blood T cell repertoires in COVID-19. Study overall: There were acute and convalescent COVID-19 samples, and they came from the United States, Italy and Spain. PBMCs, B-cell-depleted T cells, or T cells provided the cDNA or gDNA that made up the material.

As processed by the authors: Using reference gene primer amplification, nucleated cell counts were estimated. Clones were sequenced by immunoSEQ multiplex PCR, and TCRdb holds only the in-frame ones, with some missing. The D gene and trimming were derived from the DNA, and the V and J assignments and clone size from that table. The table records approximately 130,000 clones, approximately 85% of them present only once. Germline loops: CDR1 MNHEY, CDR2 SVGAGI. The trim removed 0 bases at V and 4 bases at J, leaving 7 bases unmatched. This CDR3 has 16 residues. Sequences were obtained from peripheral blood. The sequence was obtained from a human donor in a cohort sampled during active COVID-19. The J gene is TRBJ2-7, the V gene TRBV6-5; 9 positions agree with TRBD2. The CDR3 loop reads CASSYSSLAGMYEQYF. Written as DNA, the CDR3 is TGTGCCAGCAGTTACTCGAGTCTAGCGGGGATGTACGAGCAGTACTTC.